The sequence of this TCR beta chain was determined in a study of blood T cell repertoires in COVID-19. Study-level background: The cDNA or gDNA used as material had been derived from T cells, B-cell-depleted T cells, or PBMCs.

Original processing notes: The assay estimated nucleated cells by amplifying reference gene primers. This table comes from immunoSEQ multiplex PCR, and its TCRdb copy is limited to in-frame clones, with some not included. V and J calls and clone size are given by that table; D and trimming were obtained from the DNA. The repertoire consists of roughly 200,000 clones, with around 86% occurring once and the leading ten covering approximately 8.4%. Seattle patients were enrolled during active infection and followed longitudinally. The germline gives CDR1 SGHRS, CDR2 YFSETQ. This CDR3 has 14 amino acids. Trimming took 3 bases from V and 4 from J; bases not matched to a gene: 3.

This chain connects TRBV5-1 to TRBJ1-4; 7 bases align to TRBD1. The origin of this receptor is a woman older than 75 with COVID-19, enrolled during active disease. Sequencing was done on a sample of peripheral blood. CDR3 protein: CASSSQGLNEKLFF. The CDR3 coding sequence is TGCGCCAGCAGCTCACAGGGGCTTAATGAAAAACTGTTTTTT. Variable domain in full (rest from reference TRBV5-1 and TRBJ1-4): KAGVTQTPRYLIKTRGQQVTLSCSPISGHRSVSWYQQTPGQGLQFLFEYFSETQRNKGNFPGRFSGRQFSNSRSEMNVSTLELGDSALYLCASSSQGLNEKLFFGSGTQLSVL.